This T cell receptor (beta chain) derives from a study of blood T cell repertoires in COVID-19. Study-level background: Spain, Italy and the United States supplied samples that represented acute and convalescent COVID-19.

This clone was detected a few times. V was trimmed by 5 bases and J by 9 bases, leaving 11 bases between them. CDR1 and CDR2 (germline): SEHNR, FQNEAQ (reference sequence). The CDR3 runs 13 residues. Method: immunoSEQ multiplex PCR; TCRdb's copy keeps in-frame clones and lacks some. Found here are some 82,000 clones, 65% to 85% of them singletons; the top ten hold over 35%. This chain links TRBV7-9 with TRBJ1-6; D gene unclear. The TCR sequence derives from a man at least 80 years old with active or convalescent COVID-19. The sample was peripheral blood. The CDR3 nucleotides read TGTGCCAGCAGCCCCGGACGGGGTTCACCCCTCCACTTT. Protein: CASSPGRGSPLHF. The whole variable domain, filled in from reference TRBV7-9 and TRBJ1-6, reads DTGVSQNPRHKITKRGQNVTFRCDPISEHNRLYWYRQTLGQGPEFLTYFQNEAQLEKSRLLSDRFSAERPKGSFSTLEIQRTEQGDSAMYLCASSPGRGSPLHFGNGTRLTVT.